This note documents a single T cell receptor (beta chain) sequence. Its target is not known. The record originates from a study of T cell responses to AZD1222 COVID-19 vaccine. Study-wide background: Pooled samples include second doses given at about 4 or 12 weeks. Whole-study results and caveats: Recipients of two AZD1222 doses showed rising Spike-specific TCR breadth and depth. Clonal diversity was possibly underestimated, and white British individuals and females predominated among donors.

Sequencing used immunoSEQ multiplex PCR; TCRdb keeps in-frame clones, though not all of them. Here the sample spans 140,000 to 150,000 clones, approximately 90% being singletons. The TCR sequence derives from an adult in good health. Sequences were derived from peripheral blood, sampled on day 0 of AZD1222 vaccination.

The CDR3 coding sequence is TGTGCCAGCAGCACAGGGAGCTACGAGCAGTACTTC. Encoded protein: CASSTGSYEQYF. The chain links TRBV7-9 to TRBJ2-7; D perhaps matches TRBD1 (6 bases). The germline gives CDR1 SEHNR, CDR2 FQNEAQ (reference sequence). The CDR3 extends over 12 amino acids. Between the trimmed V and J ends, which lost 5 bases and 3 bases, there was a span of 8 bases.